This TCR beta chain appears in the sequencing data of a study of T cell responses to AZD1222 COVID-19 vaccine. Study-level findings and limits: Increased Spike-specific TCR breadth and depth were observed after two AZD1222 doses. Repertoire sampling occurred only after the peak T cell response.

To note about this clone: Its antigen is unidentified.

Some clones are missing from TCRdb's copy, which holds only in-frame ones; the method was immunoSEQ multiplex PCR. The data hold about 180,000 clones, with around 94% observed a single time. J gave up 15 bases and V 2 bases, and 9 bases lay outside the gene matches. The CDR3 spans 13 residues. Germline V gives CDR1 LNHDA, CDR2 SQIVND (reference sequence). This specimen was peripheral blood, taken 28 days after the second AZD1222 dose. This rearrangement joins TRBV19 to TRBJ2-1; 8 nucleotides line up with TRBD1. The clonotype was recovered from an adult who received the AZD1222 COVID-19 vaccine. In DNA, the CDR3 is TGTGCCAGTAGTATAAGAAGCGGACAGGGAACGTTCTTC. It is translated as CASSIRSGQGTFF.